The entry below describes one TCR beta chain. Its cognate antigen is unknown. The sample originates from a study of T cell responses to AZD1222 COVID-19 vaccine. Points from the study as a whole: It was only after the peak T cell response that any repertoires were sampled. Baseline antibody screening turned up just six seropositive AZD1222 recipients. Females outnumbered males among donors, who were mostly white British; clonal diversity was possibly underestimated.

TCRdb's copy holds only in-frame clones and misses some; the assay was immunoSEQ multiplex PCR. This sample has 150,000 or so clones, with approximately 86% found just once. The source was peripheral blood, collected after recovery from COVID-19. The sequence was collected from an adult who had recovered from COVID-19.

The CDR3 loop reads CSASWGISDYGYTF. CDR3 in DNA: TGCAGTGCTAGTTGGGGGATATCGGACTATGGCTACACCTTC. The gene calls are TRBV20-1 and TRBJ1-2, with a possible D match to TRBD1 (5 bases). V lost 3 bases and J 3 bases, leaving 14 bases between the germline ends. The CDR3 runs 14 residues. The germline CDR1 and CDR2 sequences are DFQATT and SNEGSKA (reference sequence).